Listed below are T cell receptor beta chains from one sample, sequenced in a study of regulatory T cells in long-lasting Graves disease. TCRdb reprocessed the multiplex PCR reads via MiXCR and lists one record per CDR3 protein. The repertoire holds over 300,000 distinct CDR3 sequences, around a fifth seen once, with just under 30% in the top ten. This material consisted of peripheral blood mononuclear cells (PBMCs), taken when the disease was refractory, from a patient treated with antithyroid drugs. These receptor sequences come from a female donor with Graves disease. Both conserved end residues are part of each CDR3.

CDR3 protein	J gene	V gene
CASSLSSDTEAFF	TRBJ1-1	TRBV14
CASSFPWGRGAYEQYF	TRBJ2-7	TRBV27
CAIMGPGTDTGELFF	TRBJ2-2	TRBV10-3
CASRTHSGGNEQFF	TRBJ2-1	TRBV3-1
CASLPGTSGIFGELFF	TRBJ2-2	TRBV12-3/TRBV12-4
CASSLAGANNEQFF	TRBJ2-1	TRBV7-9
CASSPPGAITGELFF	TRBJ2-2	TRBV5-1
CASSSDRVGQPQHF	TRBJ1-5	TRBV12-3/TRBV12-4
CASRGMNTEAFF	TRBJ1-1	TRBV5-1
CASSFDGAQYF	TRBJ2-7	TRBV7-9
CAWSRWTPDNNQPQHF	TRBJ1-5	TRBV30
CASSLWDGGAKNIQYF	TRBJ2-4	TRBV28
CASSRPSSAGAYNEQFF	TRBJ2-1	TRBV7-9
CSVGGGTGRNTIYF	TRBJ1-3	TRBV29-1
CASSFNADSGGYTF	TRBJ1-2	TRBV7-9
CASSLATTTYEQYF	TRBJ2-7	TRBV3-1
CASSGDRRQYF	TRBJ2-7	TRBV7-9
CASSLGLLTYEQYF	TRBJ2-7	TRBV7-2
CASRAARNTEAFF	TRBJ1-1	TRBV10-2
CASTQGAIGTQYF	.	TRBV5-1
CSARGFGTQSNLLGNQPQHF	TRBJ1-5	TRBV20-1
CASSLWVGQGGERKLFF	TRBJ1-4	TRBV28